This T cell receptor (beta chain) derives from a study of blood T cell repertoires in COVID-19. In the study overall: COVID-19 samples from acute and convalescent phases originated in the United States, Italy and Spain. PBMCs, B-cell-depleted T cells, or T cells provided the cDNA or gDNA that made up the material.

Authors' processing steps: Nucleated cell number was recorded as an estimate derived from reference gene primer amplification. The repertoire was sequenced with immunoSEQ multiplex PCR; TCRdb's copy has only in-frame clones and lacks some. The V and J calls and clone size were taken over from that table, and D and trimming were inferred from the DNA. The profile covers fewer than 450,000 clones, with approximately 90% appearing a single time and approximately 3.5% taken by the ten largest. The ends were cut back, 5 bases at V and 8 bases at J, with 21 bases in the middle. Germline-derived CDR1 and CDR2 are SEHNR and FQNEAQ (reference sequence). The CDR3 contains 15 residues.

The chain uses TRBV7-9 and TRBJ1-2; no clear D. The clonotype originates from a woman aged 18-35 years who had recovered from COVID-19. Input material: peripheral blood. The CDR3 spells CASSELTTLSRGYTF. CDR3 DNA sequence: TGTGCCAGCAGCGAACTAACGACTTTATCGCGAGGCTACACCTTC.